The rows below give T cell receptor beta chains drawn from one sample of a study of T cell repertoires in cytomegalovirus infection. TCRdb used MiXCR to reprocess the reads, holding one entry per CDR3 protein. The sample includes roughly 760,000 distinct CDR3 sequences, 35% to 45% of them seen just once. The sample was PBMCs. These receptors were obtained from a human donor in good health (CMV status not recorded). Some clones in this sample may be carry-over from other donors' samples. The conserved cysteine and the conserved F or W are not part of the CDR3 here. The order of the fields is V gene, CDR3 protein.

v_call: TRBV20-1
cdr3_aa: SASRDRGYQPQH

v_call: TRBV4-2
cdr3_aa: ASSRQFGTGDEKLF

v_call: TRBV12-3/TRBV12-4
cdr3_aa: ASSLLRRSPNEQF

v_call: TRBV14
cdr3_aa: ASSQPTGGREQF

v_call: TRBV20-1
cdr3_aa: SARARTGSQETQY

v_call: TRBV20-1
cdr3_aa: STSLGHLQESQY

v_call: TRBV7-3
cdr3_aa: ASSSDRYTQY

v_call: TRBV6-5
cdr3_aa: ASSYSYREGQPQH

v_call: TRBV24-1
cdr3_aa: ATSDAVQGDPAF

v_call: TRBV12-3/TRBV12-4
cdr3_aa: ASSHRTGRERHPGELF

v_call: TRBV7-6
cdr3_aa: ARSLSKPLEQY

v_call: TRBV28
cdr3_aa: ASSLSRPSGANVLT

v_call: TRBV10-3
cdr3_aa: AISEDRADTQY

v_call: TRBV2
cdr3_aa: ASSEHRNSPLH

v_call: TRBV27
cdr3_aa: ASSLLRDRGYAEQY

v_call: TRBV19
cdr3_aa: ASSISRGGNTEAF

v_call: TRBV5-6
cdr3_aa: ASSLSGTRNEKLF

v_call: TRBV11-2
cdr3_aa: ASSLVGGLPGYT